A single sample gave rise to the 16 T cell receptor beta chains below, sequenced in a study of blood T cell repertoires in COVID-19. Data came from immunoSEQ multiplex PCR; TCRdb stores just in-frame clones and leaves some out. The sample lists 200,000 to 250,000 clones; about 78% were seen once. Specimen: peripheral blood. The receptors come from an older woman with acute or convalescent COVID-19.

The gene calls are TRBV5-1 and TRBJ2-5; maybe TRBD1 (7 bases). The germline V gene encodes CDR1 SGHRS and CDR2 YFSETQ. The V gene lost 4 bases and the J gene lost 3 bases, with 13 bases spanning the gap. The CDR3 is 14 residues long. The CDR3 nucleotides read TGCGCCAGCAGCCCCGGCAGGGGGGAAGAGACCCAGTACTTC. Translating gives CASSPGRGEETQYF.

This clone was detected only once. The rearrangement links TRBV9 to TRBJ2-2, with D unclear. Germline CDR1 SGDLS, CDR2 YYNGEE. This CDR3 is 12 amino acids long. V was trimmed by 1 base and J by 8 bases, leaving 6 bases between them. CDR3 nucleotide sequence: TGTGCCAGCAGCGTAAATGAGGGGGAGCTGTTTTTT. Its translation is CASSVNEGELFF.

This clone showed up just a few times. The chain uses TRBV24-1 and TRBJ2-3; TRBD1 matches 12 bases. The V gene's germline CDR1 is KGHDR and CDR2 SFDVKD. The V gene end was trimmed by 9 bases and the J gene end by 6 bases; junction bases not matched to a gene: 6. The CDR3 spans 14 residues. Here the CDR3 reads CATLPGTGGDTQYF. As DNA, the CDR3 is TGTGCCACCCTCCCCGGGACAGGGGGCGATACGCAGTATTTT.

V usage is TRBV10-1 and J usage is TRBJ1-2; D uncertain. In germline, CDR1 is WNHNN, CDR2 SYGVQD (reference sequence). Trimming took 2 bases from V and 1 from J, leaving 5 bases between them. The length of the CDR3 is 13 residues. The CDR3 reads CASSEAGNYGYTF. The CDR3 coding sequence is TGCGCCAGCAGTGAGGCGGGTAACTATGGCTACACCTTC.

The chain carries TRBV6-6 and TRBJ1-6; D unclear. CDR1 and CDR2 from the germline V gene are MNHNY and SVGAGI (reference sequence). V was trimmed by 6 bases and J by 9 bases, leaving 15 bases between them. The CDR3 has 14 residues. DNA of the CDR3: TGTGCCAGCAGCCGCGAGAGGGATGGTTCACCCCTCCACTTT. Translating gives CASSRERDGSPLHF.

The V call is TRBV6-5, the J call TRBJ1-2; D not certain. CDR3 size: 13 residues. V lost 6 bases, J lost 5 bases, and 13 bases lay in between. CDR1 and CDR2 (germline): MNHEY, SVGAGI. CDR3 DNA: TGTGCCAGCAGAGAGGGAAGGATTTATGGCTACACCTTC. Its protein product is CASREGRIYGYTF.

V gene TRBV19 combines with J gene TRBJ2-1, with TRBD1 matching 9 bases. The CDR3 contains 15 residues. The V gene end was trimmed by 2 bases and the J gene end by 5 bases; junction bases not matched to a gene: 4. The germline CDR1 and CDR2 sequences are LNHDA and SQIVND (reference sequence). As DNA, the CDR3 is TGTGCCAGTAGTATATTCGGACAGGGGAACAATGAGCAGTTCTTC. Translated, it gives CASSIFGQGNNEQFF. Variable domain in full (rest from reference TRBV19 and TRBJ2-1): DGGITQSPKYLFRKEGQNVTLSCEQNLNHDAMYWYRQDPGQGLRLIYYSQIVNDFQKGDIAEGYSVSREKKESFPLTVTSAQKNPTAFYLCASSIFGQGNNEQFFGPGTRLTVL.

The CDR3 sequence is CATLRPETGMNTGELFF. The DNA for the CDR3 is TGTGCGACCCTACGGCCCGAGACAGGGATGAACACCGGGGAGCTGTTTTTT. V usage is TRBV19 and J usage is TRBJ2-2, with 7 bases matching TRBD1. This CDR3 has 17 amino acids. Germline V CDR1 and CDR2: LNHDA, SQIVND (reference sequence).

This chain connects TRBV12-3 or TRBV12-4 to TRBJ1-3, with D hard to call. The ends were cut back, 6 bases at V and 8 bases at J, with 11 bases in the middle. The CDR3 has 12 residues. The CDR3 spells CASSYNRDTIYF. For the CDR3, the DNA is TGTGCCAGCAGCTATAATCGAGACACCATATATTTT.

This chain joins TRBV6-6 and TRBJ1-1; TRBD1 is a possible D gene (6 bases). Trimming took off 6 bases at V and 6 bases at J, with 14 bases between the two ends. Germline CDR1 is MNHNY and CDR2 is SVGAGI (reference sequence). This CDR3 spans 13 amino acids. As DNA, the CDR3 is TGTGCCAGCAGCACCTCCGGACAGTCTGAAGCTTTCTTT. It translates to CASSTSGQSEAFF.

The CDR3 DNA reads TGTGCCAGCAGCAGTTTCCGGGACAGGGAGTACGAGCAGTACTTC. Translated, it gives CASSSFRDREYEQYF. V usage is TRBV5-6 and J usage is TRBJ2-7; 9 bases map to TRBD1. The germline CDR1 and CDR2 sequences are SGHDT and YYEEEE. The J segment lost 4 bases and the V segment lost 4 bases, leaving 9 bases of the junction unmatched. CDR3 length: 15 amino acids. Using reference TRBV5-6 and TRBJ2-7 for the parts outside the CDR3, the full variable domain is DAGVTQSPTHLIKTRGQQVTLRCSPKSGHDTVSWYQQALGQGPQFIFQYYEEEERQRGNFPDRFSGHQFPNYSSELNVNALLLGDSALYLCASSSFRDREYEQYFGPGTRLTVT.

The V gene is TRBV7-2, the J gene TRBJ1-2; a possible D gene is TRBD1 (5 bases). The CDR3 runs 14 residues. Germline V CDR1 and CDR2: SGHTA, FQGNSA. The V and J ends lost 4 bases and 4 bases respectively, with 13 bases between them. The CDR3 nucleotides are TGTGCCAGCAGCTCAGCAGGGAGTAGCTATGGCTACACCTTC. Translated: CASSSAGSSYGYTF.

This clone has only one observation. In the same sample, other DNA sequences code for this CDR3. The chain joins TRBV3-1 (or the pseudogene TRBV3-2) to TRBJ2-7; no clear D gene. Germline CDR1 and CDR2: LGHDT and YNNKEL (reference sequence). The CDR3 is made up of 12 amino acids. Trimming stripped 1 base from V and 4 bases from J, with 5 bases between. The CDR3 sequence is CASSQGSYEQYF. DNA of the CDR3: TGTGCCAGCAGCCAAGGTAGTTACGAGCAGTACTTC.

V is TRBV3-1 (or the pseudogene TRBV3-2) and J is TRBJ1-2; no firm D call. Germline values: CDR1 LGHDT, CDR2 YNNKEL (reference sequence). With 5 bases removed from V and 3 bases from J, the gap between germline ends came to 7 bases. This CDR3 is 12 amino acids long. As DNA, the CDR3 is TGTGCCAGCAGCTCAAGAGACTATGGCTACACCTTC. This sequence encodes CASSSRDYGYTF.

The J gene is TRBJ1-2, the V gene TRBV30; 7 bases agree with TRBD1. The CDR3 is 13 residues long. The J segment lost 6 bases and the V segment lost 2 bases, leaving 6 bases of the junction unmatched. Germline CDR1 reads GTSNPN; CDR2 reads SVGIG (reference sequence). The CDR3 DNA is TGTGCCTGGAGTCCTGACAGGGTGAATGGCTACACCTTC. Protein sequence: CAWSPDRVNGYTF.

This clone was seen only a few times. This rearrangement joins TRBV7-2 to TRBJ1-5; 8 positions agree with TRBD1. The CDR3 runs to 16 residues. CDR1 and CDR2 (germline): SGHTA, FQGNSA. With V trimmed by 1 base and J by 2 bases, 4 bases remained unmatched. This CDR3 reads CASSLGGDRRNQPQHF. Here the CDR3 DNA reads TGTGCCAGCAGCTTAGGGGGGGACAGGCGCAATCAGCCCCAGCATTTT.